These 9 T cell receptor beta chains were sequenced from one sample in a study of cytomegalovirus exposure and HLA in healthy donors. Measured with immunoSEQ multiplex PCR; TCRdb has only the in-frame clones, and not every one. The sample records roughly 350,000 clones, roughly 90% being singletons. The sample taken for sequencing was PBMCs. Source of these receptors: a woman aged 18 to 35 in good health and CMV-seronegative.

The chain links TRBV15 to TRBJ2-7, with D perhaps matching TRBD1 (6 bases). Germline CDR1 LNHNV, CDR2 YYDKDF (reference sequence). The CDR3 is 15 amino acids. The ends were cut back, 5 bases at V and 2 bases at J, with 16 bases in the middle. CDR3 in DNA: TGTGCCACCAGCGGGGGAGTTGGGGGCCCCTACGAGCAGTACTTC. This sequence encodes CATSGGVGGPYEQYF.

This rearrangement joins TRBV9 to TRBJ1-2; possible D gene TRBD1, 6 bases. The CDR3 contains 18 residues. CDR1 is SGDLS and CDR2 is YYNGEE in the germline V gene. V lost 2 bases and J lost 4, with 24 bases in between. CDR3 sequence reads: CASSVLPQSTGLVYGYTF. In DNA form, the CDR3 reads TGTGCCAGCAGCGTCCTTCCCCAATCGACAGGTCTCGTCTATGGCTACACCTTC.

V is TRBV5-1 and J is TRBJ1-1; D gene ambiguous. The germline gives CDR1 SGHRS, CDR2 YFSETQ. The CDR3 is 14 residues long. The V gene lost 6 bases and the J gene lost 4 bases, with 16 bases spanning the gap. The CDR3 is CASTVAALGTEAFF. The CDR3, as DNA: TGCGCCAGCACAGTAGCCGCTTTGGGCACTGAAGCTTTCTTT.

On this clone: At one end, the junction sequence differs from germline, possibly due to a read error. This chain connects TRBV19 to TRBJ1-2; D possibly corresponds to TRBD1 (5 bases). The germline gives CDR1 LNHDA, CDR2 SQIVND (reference sequence). CDR3 size: 13 residues. As DNA, the CDR3 is TGTGCCAGTAGTCCCCTCCGCGGGACGGCGTTTGGCTTC. It encodes CASSPLRGTAFGF.

The rearrangement uses TRBV4-1 and TRBJ2-7; the D gene is possibly TRBD1 (6 bases). CDR3 length: 17 residues. V was trimmed by 1 base and J by 4 bases, leaving 20 bases between them. Germline V gives CDR1 MGHRA, CDR2 YSYEKL. CDR3 nucleotides: TGCGCCAGCAGCCAAGGGGGGCGTGTGACAAAGTGGTACGAGCAGTACTTC. Protein sequence: CASSQGGRVTKWYEQYF.

This chain links TRBV6-5 with TRBJ1-5, with D perhaps matching TRBD1 (5 bases). This CDR3 is built from 15 residues. Germline V lookup: CDR1 MNHEY, CDR2 SVGAGI. The ends were cut back, 5 bases at V and 6 bases at J, with 17 bases in the middle. Here the CDR3 DNA reads TGTGCCAGCAGTACCCTCAGGGAAGGATCTCAGCCCCAGCATTTT. This codes for CASSTLREGSQPQHF.

The J gene is TRBJ2-5, the V gene TRBV7-9, with a possible D match to TRBD1 (6 bases). Germline V gene sequence: CDR1 SEHNR, CDR2 FQNEAQ (reference sequence). V was cut by 5 bases and J by 5 bases, with 12 bases left in between. This CDR3 is 13 amino acids long. CDR3 sequence reads: CASSQGLGETQYF. The DNA of the CDR3 is TGTGCCAGCAGCCAGGGGCTCGGGGAGACCCAGTACTTC. Full variable domain (missing parts from reference TRBV7-9 and TRBJ2-5): DTGVSQNPRHKITKRGQNVTFRCDPISEHNRLYWYRQTLGQGPEFLTYFQNEAQLEKSRLLSDRFSAERPKGSFSTLEIQRTEQGDSAMYLCASSQGLGETQYFGPGTRLLVL.

The chain is built from TRBV5-6 and TRBJ1-1, with TRBD1 matching 12 bases. Trimming took 2 bases from V and 4 from J; bases not matched to a gene: 6. CDR1 is SGHDT and CDR2 is YYEEEE in the germline V gene. This CDR3 has 16 amino acids. Written as DNA, the CDR3 is TGTGCCAGCAGCTTCGGGACAGGGGGCTTTGGCACTGAAGCTTTCTTT. Protein product: CASSFGTGGFGTEAFF.

The chain carries TRBV6-5 and TRBJ1-2; D perhaps matches TRBD1 (6 bases). This CDR3 has 14 amino acids. Germline values: CDR1 MNHEY, CDR2 SVGAGI. The germline V and J ends were trimmed by 2 bases and 8 bases, with 15 bases remaining between them. The DNA for the CDR3 is TGTGCCAGCAGTTACGGGCGGGGGCTCGAGGGCTACACCTTC. Its translation is CASSYGRGLEGYTF.